One sample yielded the 32 T cell receptor beta chains listed below, sequenced in a study of response to subunit inactivated influenza vaccine. MiXCR, run by TCRdb on the RT-PCR reads, gives a single entry per CDR3 protein. The table lists a few hundred thousand distinct CDR3 sequences, approximately 7.3% of them singletons. The material was PBMCs from blood, obtained around 25 months after vaccination. Source of these receptors: a man between 50 and 75 years old who received an inactivated influenza vaccine.

The chain links TRBV12-3 or TRBV12-4 to TRBJ1-5; unclear D gene. The CDR3 covers 14 residues. V dropped 0 bases and J dropped 9 bases, with 12 bases sitting between them. CDR3 in DNA: TGTGCCAGCAGTTTAGCGCGCAGGTTGGGGCCCCAGCATTTT. Translation gives CASSLARRLGPQHF.

This clonotype appeared a few times. The V gene is TRBV20-1, the J gene TRBJ2-1; D is unclear. This CDR3 has 16 residues. Germline CDR1 is DFQATT and CDR2 is SNEGSKA (reference sequence). Trimming stripped 6 bases from V and 0 bases from J, with 18 bases between. The CDR3 DNA sequence: TGCAGTGCCGAAACGGCAGAACCTGGCTCCTACAATGAGCAGTTCTTC. It codes for CSAETAEPGSYNEQFF.

This clonotype occurred a few times. The rearrangement links TRBV28 to TRBJ2-3; 10 nucleotides align to TRBD1. Germline V gene lookup returns CDR1 MDHEN and CDR2 SYDVKM. Germline trimming cut 5 bases from V and 3 bases from J; bases unmatched to any gene: 8. The CDR3 contains 16 residues. CDR3 sequence reads: CASSPPGQGLTDTQYF. The DNA for the CDR3 is TGTGCCAGCAGTCCTCCGGGACAGGGGTTGACAGATACGCAGTATTTT.

This clonotype was seen at least ten times. The genes are TRBV20-1 and TRBJ2-7; 9 nucleotides align to TRBD1. This CDR3 spans 13 amino acids. V lost 6 bases and J lost 6; bases outside the gene matches: 9. CDR1 and CDR2 from the germline V gene are DFQATT and SNEGSKA (reference sequence). The CDR3 sequence is CSARQTGGGEQYF. The DNA of the CDR3 is TGCAGTGCGAGACAAACAGGGGGCGGCGAGCAGTACTTC.

This clonotype was picked up a small number of times. The chain carries TRBV6-6 and TRBJ2-2; D gene ambiguous. The CDR3 runs 13 residues. V lost 5 bases and J 6 bases, leaving 10 bases between the germline ends. CDR1 is MNHNY, CDR2 SVGAGI, per germline (reference sequence). DNA for the CDR3: TGTGCCAGCAGTCCTATAGAAGCCGGGGAGCTGTTTTTT. Its protein product is CASSPIEAGELFF.

Worth noting for this clonotype: An end of the junction differs from the germline gene, which may be a read error. The V and J genes are TRBV10-3 and TRBJ2-1; possibly TRBD2 for D (7 bases). CDR3 length equals 20 residues. In germline, CDR1 is ENHRY, CDR2 SYGVKD. The CDR3 protein is CAIRGQMNKTSGNPYNKQFF. The CDR3 region has the DNA TGTGCCATCAGAGGACAGATGAATAAGACGAGCGGGAACCCCTACAATAAGCAGTTCTTC.

This clonotype was seen more than once but under ten times. The chain links TRBV3-1 to TRBJ1-4; weak D call: TRBD1 (6 bases). The V end was cut by 3 bases, the J end by 7 bases, with 18 bases between. CDR3 size: 16 residues. Germline CDR1 is LGHDT and CDR2 is YNNKEL (reference sequence). The CDR3 nucleotides are TGTGCCAGCAGCCATTCGGGTAGGCAGGGGAGTGAAAAACTGTTTTTT. It codes for CASSHSGRQGSEKLFF.

This clonotype appeared a few times. This chain joins TRBV11-1 and TRBJ2-2; D might be TRBD2 (6 bases). The V gene lost 5 bases and the J gene lost 6 bases, with 10 bases spanning the gap. Germline V CDR1 and CDR2: SGHAT, FQDESV (reference sequence). The CDR3 loop spans 13 amino acids. The CDR3 DNA follows: TGTGCCAGCAGCACTAGGGAGGCCGGGGAGCTGTTTTTT. As protein: CASSTREAGELFF.

The gene calls are TRBV28 and TRBJ2-1, with 11 bases that match TRBD2. Germline V gene data show CDR1 as MDHEN and CDR2 as SYDVKM. CDR3 length equals 17 residues. With 1 base clipped from V and 4 bases from J, the junction kept 6 bases outside the gene matches. CDR3 protein: CASSLFGLAGGYNEQFF. The CDR3 nucleotides are TGTGCCAGCAGTTTATTCGGCCTAGCGGGGGGATACAATGAGCAGTTCTTC. Full variable domain (outside the CDR3, taken from reference TRBV28 and TRBJ2-1): DVKVTQSSRYLVKRTGEKVFLECVQDMDHENMFWYRQDPGLGLRLIYFSYDVKMKEKGDIPEGYSVSREKKERFSLILESASTNQTSMYLCASSLFGLAGGYNEQFFGPGTRLTVL.

This clonotype was recorded many times. The rearrangement links TRBV12-3 or TRBV12-4 to TRBJ1-1; a weak D match, TRBD1 (6 bases). V was pared by 5 bases and J by 3 bases, with 10 bases between. The CDR3 runs to 13 residues. This chain's CDR3 is CASSATGYTEAFF. Written as DNA, the CDR3 is TGTGCCAGCAGTGCTACAGGGTACACTGAAGCTTTCTTT.

There are a few counts of this clonotype. The rearrangement uses TRBV5-6 and TRBJ2-2; TRBD2 matches at 13 bases. This CDR3 is 17 amino acids long. In germline, CDR1 is SGHDT, CDR2 YYEEEE. The V gene end was trimmed by 1 base and the J gene end by 3 bases; junction bases not matched to a gene: 3. The CDR3 here is CASSLWTSGGHTGELFF. The CDR3 DNA sequence: TGTGCCAGCAGCTTGTGGACTAGCGGGGGCCACACCGGGGAGCTGTTTTTT. The full variable domain, in which reference TRBV5-6 and TRBJ2-2 provide the parts outside the CDR3, is DAGVTQSPTHLIKTRGQQVTLRCSPKSGHDTVSWYQQALGQGPQFIFQYYEEEERQRGNFPDRFSGHQFPNYSSELNVNALLLGDSALYLCASSLWTSGGHTGELFFGEGSRLTVL.

V is TRBV5-1 and J is TRBJ1-2; D not resolved. Trimming pared 1 base from V and 2 bases from J, leaving 12 bases between. The germline CDR1 and CDR2 sequences are SGHRS and YFSETQ. This CDR3 is built from 15 residues. The CDR3 DNA reads TGCGCCAGCAGCTTGATGGCAGGAGAGAACTATGGCTACACCTTC. Its protein product is CASSLMAGENYGYTF.

This clonotype was seen many times. V and J are TRBV20-1 and TRBJ2-7, with 10 bases identical to TRBD2. CDR3 length: 14 amino acids. The ends lost 5 bases at V and 0 bases at J; junction bases unmatched: 4. Per germline, CDR1 DFQATT and CDR2 SNEGSKA (reference sequence). The CDR3 spells CSAPSGGGSYEQYF. The CDR3 nucleotides read TGCAGTGCTCCCAGCGGGGGGGGCTCCTACGAGCAGTACTTC.

This clonotype was counted between two and nine times. The rearrangement uses TRBV9 and TRBJ2-7; D gene ambiguous. Trimming stripped 3 bases from V and 6 bases from J, with 13 bases between. Looked up from germline, CDR1 is SGDLS and CDR2 is YYNGEE. This CDR3 comprises 13 residues. DNA for the CDR3: TGTGCCAGCAGCGACGGCTCGTCGTTCGAGCAGTACTTC. Translating it yields CASSDGSSFEQYF.

This clonotype was seen many times. This chain connects TRBV6-1 to TRBJ1-3, with D unresolved. Trimming stripped 5 bases from V and 0 bases from J, with 11 bases between. CDR1 MNHNS and CDR2 SASEGT come from the germline V gene. The CDR3 runs to 15 residues. The CDR3 sequence is CASSKGTDSGNTIYF. The CDR3 bases are TGTGCCAGCAGTAAGGGAACCGACTCTGGAAACACCATATATTTT.

This clonotype has a handful of counts. The chain employs TRBV12-3 or TRBV12-4 and TRBJ2-6; 11 bases fit TRBD1. The CDR3 runs 17 residues. The V gene end was trimmed by 4 bases and the J gene end by 3 bases; junction bases not matched to a gene: 5. CDR3 loop: CASSYRTGGFGANVLTF. Here the CDR3 DNA reads TGTGCCAGCAGTTACCGGACAGGGGGCTTTGGGGCCAACGTCCTGACTTTC.

The rearrangement uses TRBV2 and TRBJ2-1, with D maybe TRBD2 (6 bases). The CDR3 is 14 amino acids. V shed 7 bases and J shed 3 bases, with 13 bases lying between them. Germline V lookup: CDR1 SNHLY, CDR2 FYNNEI. CDR3 DNA sequence: TGTGCCAGCACCCAATCGGGGGTCTACAATGAGCAGTTCTTC. This encodes CASTQSGVYNEQFF.

The chain uses TRBV10-3 and TRBJ2-7; a weak D match, TRBD2 (6 bases). Germline CDR1 is ENHRY and CDR2 is SYGVKD. With 0 bases removed from V and 6 bases from J, the gap between germline ends came to 15 bases. The CDR3 loop spans 15 amino acids. The chain's CDR3 is CAISESVRLVSEQYF. In DNA, the CDR3 is TGTGCCATCAGTGAGTCCGTCAGACTAGTGAGCGAGCAGTACTTC.

The table lists this clonotype with a few counts. The chain combines TRBV7-7 with TRBJ2-5; 12 bases match TRBD2. Germline V gives CDR1 SSHAT, CDR2 FNYEAQ (reference sequence). There are 18 residues in the CDR3. V dropped 0 bases and J dropped 5; count of bases not matched to a gene: 10. CDR3 in amino acids: CASSLAETSGGGRETQYF. As DNA, the CDR3 is TGTGCCAGCAGCTTAGCCGAGACTAGCGGGGGTGGACGGGAGACCCAGTACTTC.

V usage is TRBV4-1 and J usage is TRBJ1-1; the D gene is possibly TRBD1 (6 bases). The length of the CDR3 is 16 residues. CDR1 and CDR2 (germline): MGHRA, YSYEKL. V was trimmed by 0 bases and J by 11 bases, leaving 22 bases between them. CDR3 sequence reads: CASSQEGRLRGLEAFF. The CDR3 nucleotides read TGCGCCAGCAGCCAAGAAGGAAGACTCAGGGGCTTGGAGGCTTTCTTT.

Ten or more counts support this clonotype. This chain links TRBV9 with TRBJ2-7; 7 nucleotides line up with TRBD1. The CDR3 covers 14 residues. V gave up 3 bases and J gave up 1 base; unmatched junction bases: 4. Germline V lookup: CDR1 SGDLS, CDR2 YYNGEE. The CDR3 loop is CASSAGDSSYEQYF. The CDR3 region has the DNA TGTGCCAGCAGCGCCGGGGACAGTTCCTACGAGCAGTACTTC.

This clonotype was counted between two and nine times. The rearrangement links TRBV27 to TRBJ2-3; perhaps TRBD1 as D (6 bases). Trimming pared 7 bases from V and 7 bases from J, leaving 30 bases between. Germline assignment: CDR1 MNHEY and CDR2 SMNVEV (reference sequence). The CDR3 extends over 18 amino acids. CDR3 sequence: CASNSASTKRQEANTQYF. The CDR3 nucleotides are TGTGCCAGCAATAGCGCCTCCACGAAAAGACAGGAGGCTAATACGCAGTATTTT.

This sequence joins TRBV6-1 and TRBJ2-7, with a possible D match to TRBD1 (6 bases). Germline V gene sequence: CDR1 MNHNS, CDR2 SASEGT. This CDR3 comprises 14 residues. The ends were cut back, 8 bases at V and 3 bases at J, with 17 bases in the middle. Here the CDR3 reads CASLGTSPNYEQYF. The CDR3 DNA is TGTGCCAGCTTGGGGACATCCCCTAACTACGAGCAGTACTTC.

In its sample, this clonotype was seen many times. This chain joins TRBV4-3 and TRBJ1-4, with D hard to call. The CDR3 spans 15 residues. CDR1 and CDR2 (germline): LGHNA, YSLEER. The V end lost 0 bases, the J end lost 2 bases, and 7 bases lay between the germline ends. The CDR3 bases are TGCGCCAGCAGCCAAGATCAGCGTACTAATGAAAAACTGTTTTTT. Protein product: CASSQDQRTNEKLFF.

This clonotype has a handful of counts. J is TRBJ1-2 and V is TRBV6-2 or TRBV6-3; unclear D gene. The V gene lost 2 bases and the J gene lost 3 bases, with 7 bases spanning the gap. There are 13 residues in the CDR3. Per germline, CDR1 MNHEY and CDR2 SVGEGT. The CDR3 bases are TGTGCCAGCAGTTACCCGCCAGACTATGGCTACACCTTC. It encodes CASSYPPDYGYTF.

The rearrangement joins TRBV12-5 to TRBJ2-2; D remains unclear. Germline assignment: CDR1 LGHNT and CDR2 FRNRAP. This CDR3 has 13 amino acids. V shed 6 bases and J shed 1 base, with 6 bases lying between them. For the CDR3, the DNA is TGTGCTAGTGGCCTACTGAACACCGGGGAGCTGTTTTTT. Translating gives CASGLLNTGELFF.

The rearrangement uses TRBV7-2 and TRBJ2-1, with D unresolved. The CDR3 is 14 residues long. Trimming removed 5 bases at V and 12 bases at J, with 20 bases between. Looked up from germline, CDR1 is SGHTA and CDR2 is FQGNSA. CDR3 sequence (DNA): TGTGCCAGCAGCCCCTCTTGGGGTAGTCAGGTGCAGTTCTTC. This gives the protein CASSPSWGSQVQFF.

The CDR3 region has the DNA TGCAGTGCTAGAGATACTAGGAATGAAAAACTGTTTTTT. Its protein product is CSARDTRNEKLFF. The chain has TRBV20-1 and TRBJ1-4; the D is unclear. Trimming took off 0 bases at V and 5 bases at J, with 7 bases between the two ends. Germline V CDR1 and CDR2: DFQATT, SNEGSKA (reference sequence). This CDR3 is built from 13 residues.

In its sample, this clonotype was seen a few times. The chain combines TRBV5-1 with TRBJ1-2; D perhaps matches TRBD1 (6 bases). CDR1 is SGHRS and CDR2 is YFSETQ in the germline V gene. The CDR3 sequence is 14 residues long. Deletions cut 4 bases from V and 4 bases from J, with 14 bases between. The CDR3 loop reads CASSATRTVYGYTF. For the CDR3, the DNA is TGCGCCAGCAGCGCGACGAGGACAGTCTATGGCTACACCTTC.

This clonotype was observed many times. The chain links TRBV11-2 to TRBJ2-2, with D tentatively TRBD1 (6 bases). The CDR3 sequence is 14 residues long. The germline V and J ends were trimmed by 5 bases and 6 bases, with 13 bases remaining between them. Germline V gives CDR1 SGHAT, CDR2 FQNNGV. CDR3 sequence: CASSRNRAPGELFF. The CDR3, as DNA: TGTGCCAGCAGCAGAAACAGGGCCCCCGGGGAGCTGTTTTTT. The whole variable domain, remainder taken from reference TRBV11-2 and TRBJ2-2, is EAGVAQSPRYKIIEKRQSVAFWCNPISGHATLYWYQQILGQGPKLLIQFQNNGVVDDSQLPKDRFSAERLKGVDSTLKIQPAKLEDSAVYLCASSRNRAPGELFFGEGSRLTVL.

This clonotype was counted ten times or more. The J gene is TRBJ2-3, the V gene TRBV9, with 15 bases that match TRBD2. This CDR3 is built from 18 residues. CDR1 is SGDLS, CDR2 YYNGEE, per germline. V trimming: 3 bases; J trimming: 5 bases; junction bases outside the gene matches: 10. CDR3 loop: CASSDGLAGGQFVDTQYF. CDR3 coding DNA: TGTGCCAGCAGCGATGGACTAGCGGGGGGGCAGTTTGTAGATACGCAGTATTTT.

This clonotype occurred many times. This sequence joins TRBV7-2 and TRBJ2-1; 11 positions agree with TRBD2. The CDR3 length is 13 residues. V shed 1 base and J 12 bases; nucleotides not matched to a gene: 2. CDR1 is SGHTA, CDR2 FQGNSA, per germline. The CDR3 DNA is TGTGCCAGCAGCTTAGTCCTAGCGGGAGGGCAGTTCTTC. Translating gives CASSLVLAGGQFF.